This T cell receptor beta chain was recovered during a study of blood T cell repertoires in COVID-19. Study-wide background: The United States, Italy and Spain were the sources of the acute and convalescent COVID-19 samples.

Some clones are missing from TCRdb's copy, which holds only in-frame ones; the method was immunoSEQ multiplex PCR. The sample includes roughly 150,000 clones, approximately 85% of them seen just once. The J segment lost 3 bases and the V segment lost 5 bases, leaving 11 bases of the junction unmatched. CDR1 and CDR2 (germline): SEHNR, FQNEAQ (reference sequence). This CDR3 contains 16 residues. This clone has a single count. The sequencing sample was made of peripheral blood. This chain uses TRBV7-9 with TRBJ2-7, with 9 positions matching TRBD1. This TCR came from a woman of 80 years or more with acute or convalescent COVID-19. CDR3 DNA sequence: TGTGCCAGCAGCACCGTTCGGACAGGGGATTTCTACGAGCAGTACTTC. Its protein is CASSTVRTGDFYEQYF. Supplemented by reference TRBV7-9 and TRBJ2-7, the full variable domain reads DTGVSQNPRHKITKRGQNVTFRCDPISEHNRLYWYRQTLGQGPEFLTYFQNEAQLEKSRLLSDRFSAERPKGSFSTLEIQRTEQGDSAMYLCASSTVRTGDFYEQYFGPGTRLTVT.